This entry concerns a single T cell receptor (beta chain). Its antigen is not identified. The entry originates in a study of cytomegalovirus exposure and HLA in healthy donors. Whole-study results and caveats: According to a subsequent analysis, TCR clusters from the first cohort were inclined to appear together in the 120 validation repertoires. The listing of 150 to 200 TCR beta chains classed them as cytomegalovirus-associated. The majority of TCR sequences were rare, yet some public TCRs appeared in many donors.

Libraries were prepared by immunoSEQ multiplex PCR; TCRdb keeps only in-frame clonotypes and omits some of them. The data contain approximately 210,000 clones, about 84% of them singletons. The donors were in the approximately 130-subject validation cohort; that cohort was separate from the 666-subject first cohort. Germline CDR1 and CDR2: SGHTA and FQGNSA. Trimming shortened V by 0 bases and J by 9 bases, and 6 bases separated the two germline ends. This CDR3 contains 12 residues. The TCR sequence derives from a woman between 18 and 29 years old in good health and CMV-seronegative. The V gene is TRBV7-2, the J gene TRBJ2-1, with D maybe TRBD2 (6 bases). The sample consisted of PBMCs. CDR3 bases: TGTGCCAGCAGCTTAGCGGAGGGTGAGCAGTTCTTC. Translating gives CASSLAEGEQFF.